This passage covers 20 T cell receptor beta chains from one sample sequenced in a study of regulatory T cells in long-lasting Graves disease. The time point was: persistent/refractory GD, antithyroid drugs over 5 years with positive TRAb. Extracted RNA from PBMCs served as the source of the TCR library. Libraries of TCR beta came from iRepertoire HTBI primers plus Arm-PCR of CDR3 regions. MiXCR, run by TCRdb on the multiplex PCR reads, gives a single entry per CDR3 protein. The sample includes hundreds of thousands of distinct CDR3 sequences, around 32% of them seen just once. The sequencing used peripheral blood mononuclear cells (PBMCs), collected when the disease was refractory, from a patient treated with antithyroid drugs. The receptors were sampled from a female donor with Graves disease.

This rearrangement joins TRBV28 to TRBJ1-2; no reliable D call. Trimming left V 6 bases short and J 8 bases short, with 16 bases between. CDR3 length: 13 amino acids. Per the germline V gene, CDR1 is MDHEN and CDR2 is SYDVKM. Here the CDR3 reads CASSHAPTYGYTF. CDR3 DNA: TGTGCCAGCAGCCATGCACCAACTTACGGCTACACCTTC.

The V call is TRBV6-2 or TRBV6-3, the J call TRBJ2-6; 11 nucleotides match TRBD2. Germline V gives CDR1 MNHEY, CDR2 SVGEGT. The CDR3 has 19 residues. The CDR3, as DNA: TGTGCTATCAAAAGGGAACTAGCGGGAGTCCCCTCTGGGGCCAACGTCCTGACTTTC. Translation: CAIKRELAGVPSGANVLTF.

The chain employs TRBV6-9 and TRBJ1-1; tentatively, D is TRBD1 (6 bases). CDR1 is MNHGY and CDR2 is SVAAGI in the germline V gene. The V end was cut by 3 bases, the J end by 1 base, with 18 bases between. There are 17 residues in the CDR3. The CDR3 DNA follows: TGTGCCAGCAGTTACTTCCTAGGGGGGCGGAGGAACACTGAAGCTTTCTTT. This translates into CASSYFLGGRRNTEAFF.

This clonotype showed up just a few times. The chain combines TRBV12-3 or TRBV12-4 with TRBJ1-2, with no clear D. The CDR3 spans 10 residues. Trimming cost V 8 bases and J 12 bases, with 13 bases left between them. The CDR3, as DNA: TGTGCCAGCTCAAAGGGCCCAGACACCTTC. Protein product: CASSKGPDTF.

Regarding this clonotype: Mismatch with germline at one junction end may stem from a read error. This chain joins TRBV13 and TRBJ2-4; TRBD2 matches at 9 bases. CDR1 and CDR2 from the germline V gene are PRHDT and FYEKMQ (reference sequence). The CDR3 runs 13 residues. The CDR3 coding sequence is TGTGCCAGCACCTTAGCGGGAGAAAACATTCAGTACTTC. This gives the protein CASTLAGENIQYF. Filled out from reference TRBV13 and TRBJ2-4, the complete variable domain reads AAGVIQSPRHLIKEKRETATLKCYPIPRHDTVYWYQQGPGQDPQFLISFYEKMQSDKGSIPDRFSAQQFSDYHSELNMSSLELGDSALYFCASTLAGENIQYFGAGTRLSVL.

This clonotype appeared a few times. This chain links TRBV6-5 with TRBJ1-1, with D tentatively TRBD1 (6 bases). The CDR3 contains 16 residues. Germline V gene sequence: CDR1 MNHEY, CDR2 SVGAGI. Between the trimmed V and J ends, which lost 0 bases and 0 bases, there was a span of 11 bases. CDR3 region: CASSYSGGRVNTEAFF. CDR3 bases: TGTGCCAGCAGTTACTCTGGGGGGCGCGTGAACACTGAAGCTTTCTTT.

This chain links TRBV27 with TRBJ1-6, with 10 positions matching TRBD1. The CDR3 is 15 amino acids. Germline V CDR1 and CDR2: MNHEY, SMNVEV (reference sequence). The V and J ends lost 2 bases and 10 bases, in that order; junction bases with no gene match: 5. The CDR3 sequence: CASSLDRGLRSPLHF. Here the CDR3 DNA reads TGTGCCAGCAGTTTAGACAGGGGGCTAAGGTCACCCCTCCACTTT.

The chain is built from TRBV20-1 and TRBJ2-5; 10 bases fit TRBD2. The CDR3 has 13 residues. Looked up from germline, CDR1 is DFQATT and CDR2 is SNEGSKA (reference sequence). The V segment lost 6 bases and the J segment 4 bases; nucleotides outside the gene matches: 5. In nucleotides, the CDR3 is TGCAGTGCCCGGGGACTAGCGCTAGAGACCCAGTACTTC. Amino acids: CSARGLALETQYF.

This clonotype was observed once. This chain uses TRBV19 with TRBJ1-2, with 9 positions matching TRBD1. The CDR3 is 13 residues long. Looked up from germline, CDR1 is LNHDA and CDR2 is SQIVND (reference sequence). The J segment lost 8 bases and the V segment lost 2 bases, leaving 3 bases of the junction unmatched. The CDR3 DNA reads as TGTGCCAGTAGTATAACAGGGGGCAACGGCTACACCTTC. It translates to CASSITGGNGYTF.

This clonotype showed up many times. The gene calls are TRBV11-2 and TRBJ2-7; 14 nucleotides agree with TRBD2. The junction had 5 bases not matched to a gene; V was cut back by 4 bases and J by 6 bases. The length of the CDR3 is 15 residues. CDR1 and CDR2 (germline): SGHAT, FQNNGV. The CDR3 protein is CASSWGTSGGREQYF. CDR3 DNA sequence: TGTGCCAGCAGCTGGGGGACTAGCGGGGGTCGCGAGCAGTACTTC.

The chain couples TRBV30 to TRBJ2-5, with no clear D. This CDR3 region has 15 residues. With 2 bases removed from V and 2 bases from J, the gap between germline ends came to 15 bases. CDR1 GTSNPN and CDR2 SVGIG come from the germline V gene (reference sequence). Here the CDR3 DNA reads TGTGCCTGGAGTCCGGTCCTCGGGCGTCAAGAGACCCAGTACTTC. This gives the protein CAWSPVLGRQETQYF.

Many counts were recorded for this clonotype. CDR3 protein: CASSSTKDTEAFF. CDR3 in DNA: TGTGCCAGCAGCTCGACCAAGGACACTGAAGCTTTCTTT. This chain joins TRBV12-3 or TRBV12-4 and TRBJ1-1; D call uncertain. Trimming cost V 6 bases and J 3 bases, with 11 bases left between them. The CDR3 consists of 13 residues.

The chain employs TRBV3-1 and TRBJ2-5, with D hard to call. V gave up 3 bases and J gave up 8 bases, with 7 bases separating them. The CDR3 has 11 amino acids. In germline, CDR1 is LGHDT, CDR2 YNNKEL (reference sequence). CDR3 bases: TGTGCCAGCAGCCAGCCGTATACCCAGTACTTC. Residues: CASSQPYTQYF.

The chain links TRBV11-2 to TRBJ1-1; D ambiguous. Trimming took 1 base from V and 4 from J, leaving 10 bases between them. The CDR3 runs 14 residues. Germline CDR1 is SGHAT and CDR2 is FQNNGV. In DNA, the CDR3 is TGTGCCAGCAGCTTAGGAGTCATGGGCACTGAAGCTTTCTTT. Translation gives CASSLGVMGTEAFF.

The table lists this clonotype with many counts. This chain links TRBV5-1 with TRBJ1-1, with D perhaps matching TRBD1 (6 bases). The CDR3 sequence is 16 residues long. The V gene's germline CDR1 is SGHRS and CDR2 YFSETQ. V was pared by 4 bases and J by 0 bases, with 16 bases between. DNA for the CDR3: TGCGCCAGCAGCCCGGGGCAGGGGCCCGTGAACACTGAAGCTTTCTTT. Its protein is CASSPGQGPVNTEAFF.

This clonotype has just one count. One junction end does not reproduce the germline sequence, and a read error may be involved. The CDR3 here is CASSFSDNTEALF. The DNA of the CDR3 is TGTGCCAGCAGTTTCTCAGATAACACTGAAGCTCTCTTT. The chain couples TRBV28 to TRBJ1-1; no clear D. The CDR3 is 13 amino acids. Per the germline V gene, CDR1 is MDHEN and CDR2 is SYDVKM.

Points on this clonotype: The CDR3 does not close with the conserved phenylalanine or tryptophan, likely indicating a read error. V and J are TRBV20-1 and TRBJ2-2; 8 nucleotides match TRBD1. The V segment lost 6 bases and the J segment 1 base; nucleotides outside the gene matches: 4. CDR3 length: 14 residues. Germline loops: CDR1 DFQATT, CDR2 SNEGSKA (reference sequence). CDR3 in DNA: TGCAGTGCCGCCGGGACAGGGAACACCGGGGAGCTGTTTCTT. Translating it yields CSAAGTGNTGELFL.

Ten or more counts support this clonotype. CDR3 protein: CSALTGTANQPQHF. As DNA, the CDR3 is TGCAGTGCTCTGACCGGGACAGCAAATCAGCCCCAGCATTTT. The chain carries TRBV20-1 and TRBJ1-5, with 7 bases aligning to TRBD1. The CDR3 runs to 14 residues. J gave up 4 bases and V 5 bases, and 8 bases lay outside the gene matches. Germline loops: CDR1 DFQATT, CDR2 SNEGSKA (reference sequence).

This rearrangement joins TRBV5-5 to TRBJ2-7; 7 positions agree with TRBD2. This CDR3 region has 13 residues. The V and J ends lost 5 bases and 5 bases, in that order; junction bases with no gene match: 7. Germline V gene sequence: CDR1 SGHKS, CDR2 YYEKEE (reference sequence). The CDR3 protein is CASRGTSANEQYF. CDR3 in DNA: TGTGCCAGCAGGGGAACTAGCGCAAACGAGCAGTACTTC.

This clonotype has a count of ten or more. As DNA, the CDR3 is TGTGCCAGCAGCTTAGGGACGGTAGCGGGAGCTCAAGGCTACGAGCAGTACTTC. As protein: CASSLGTVAGAQGYEQYF. This chain connects TRBV7-9 to TRBJ2-7, with 9 bases that match TRBD2. The CDR3 has 18 residues. V shed 1 base, J shed 3 bases, and the junction held 13 bases outside the gene matches. CDR1 is SEHNR and CDR2 is FQNEAQ in the germline V gene (reference sequence).